The 31 T cell receptor beta chains below come from one sample, sequenced in a study of blood T cell repertoires in COVID-19. Libraries were prepared by immunoSEQ multiplex PCR; TCRdb keeps only in-frame clonotypes and omits some of them. This repertoire shows approximately 150,000 clones, approximately 80% found once; its top ten account for less than 6%. The sample comprised PBMCs or T cells enriched from blood (not recorded which). Every receptor here comes from a man between 40 and 49 years old who had recovered from COVID-19.

The chain combines TRBV5-1 with TRBJ1-2, with a possible D match to TRBD1 (6 bases). CDR3 length equals 15 residues. Germline assignment: CDR1 SGHRS and CDR2 YFSETQ. Trimming took 4 bases from V and 7 from J, leaving 20 bases between them. The CDR3, as DNA: TGCGCCAGCAGCGACGACACCGGGGGGCGAGGTGGCTACACCTTC. Translation: CASSDDTGGRGGYTF.

This clone was counted a single time. This chain links TRBV27 with TRBJ1-6; no definite D call. The germline V gene encodes CDR1 MNHEY and CDR2 SMNVEV (reference sequence). There are 14 residues in the CDR3. Trimming stripped 2 bases from V and 2 bases from J, with 4 bases between. The CDR3 region is CASSLQAYNSPLHF. CDR3 in DNA: TGTGCCAGCAGTTTACAGGCCTATAATTCACCCCTCCACTTT.

The genes are TRBV5-4 and TRBJ1-5; the D is unclear. This CDR3 is 13 amino acids long. Germline V gene sequence: CDR1 SGHNT, CDR2 YYREEE (reference sequence). Trimming shortened V by 0 bases and J by 5 bases, and 6 bases separated the two germline ends. The CDR3: CASSLAPDQPQHF. CDR3 DNA: TGTGCCAGCAGCTTGGCCCCGGATCAGCCCCAGCATTTT. Full variable domain (remainder filled in from reference TRBV5-4 and TRBJ1-5): ETGVTQSPTHLIKTRGQQVTLRCSSQSGHNTVSWYQQALGQGPQFIFQYYREEENGRGNFPPRFSGLQFPNYSSELNVNALELDDSALYLCASSLAPDQPQHFGDGTRLSIL.

V gene TRBV10-3 combines with J gene TRBJ2-1, with a tentative D call TRBD1 (6 bases). Trimming left V 3 bases short and J 7 bases short, with 16 bases between. The CDR3 extends over 15 amino acids. CDR1 is ENHRY, CDR2 SYGVKD, per germline. CDR3: CAISEEQGRVNEQFF. The CDR3 DNA is TGTGCCATCAGTGAAGAACAGGGAAGGGTAAATGAGCAGTTCTTC.

The V gene is TRBV15, the J gene TRBJ1-2, with 12 bases that match TRBD1. Per the germline V gene, CDR1 is LNHNV and CDR2 is YYDKDF (reference sequence). This CDR3 is built from 16 residues. Germline trimming cut 7 bases from V and 3 bases from J; bases unmatched to any gene: 9. The DNA for the CDR3 is TGTGCCACCACGGGGGACAGGGGGCGAAGAGACTATGGCTACACCTTC. Amino acid sequence: CATTGDRGRRDYGYTF.

The rearrangement joins TRBV7-9 to TRBJ1-1; D gene ambiguous. The CDR3 has 14 amino acids. CDR1 SEHNR and CDR2 FQNEAQ come from the germline V gene (reference sequence). Trimming removed 0 bases at V and 4 bases at J, with 9 bases between. As DNA, the CDR3 is TGTGCCAGCAGCTTAGCAGGCGACTTCACTGAAGCTTTCTTT. Translating gives CASSLAGDFTEAFF.

This chain connects TRBV7-8 to TRBJ2-7, with 8 nucleotides matching TRBD2. This CDR3 has 15 residues. J gave up 1 base and V 1 base, and 3 bases lay outside the gene matches. Germline V gene sequence: CDR1 SGHVS, CDR2 FQNEAQ. Here the CDR3 reads CASSLEAGASYEQYF. CDR3 nucleotide sequence: TGTGCCAGCAGCTTAGAAGCGGGGGCGTCCTACGAGCAGTACTTC.

The rearrangement links TRBV7-3 to TRBJ1-3, with D perhaps matching TRBD1 (6 bases). V was shortened by 0 bases and J by 4 bases, with 25 bases between the two germline ends. The CDR3 has 20 residues. In germline, CDR1 is SGHTA, CDR2 FQGTGA. This chain's CDR3 is CASSLTGPLDGGARGNTIYF. The CDR3 DNA follows: TGTGCCAGCAGCTTAACTGGCCCACTGGATGGGGGGGCTCGAGGAAACACCATATATTTT.

The chain links TRBV7-3 to TRBJ1-5; D is unresolved. The V gene lost 2 bases and the J gene lost 8 bases, with 10 bases spanning the gap. Germline CDR1 SGHTA, CDR2 FQGTGA. The CDR3 is 13 residues long. The CDR3 DNA follows: TGTGCCAGCAGCTTATCCCCGAGGGAGCCCCAGCATTTT. Encoded protein: CASSLSPREPQHF.

The chain links TRBV14 to TRBJ2-5; D possibly corresponds to TRBD2 (5 bases). The V gene lost 4 bases and the J gene lost 4 bases, with 22 bases spanning the gap. Germline loops: CDR1 SGHDN, CDR2 FVKESK. The CDR3 runs 17 residues. CDR3: CASSLGLLMTSGETQYF. The CDR3 DNA reads TGTGCCAGCAGCCTAGGACTTTTGATGACTTCGGGAGAGACCCAGTACTTC.

The rearrangement joins TRBV6-1 to TRBJ1-4; D not certain. The CDR3 sequence is 14 residues long. From germline, CDR1 is MNHNS and CDR2 SASEGT. The V gene lost 3 bases and the J gene lost 4 bases, with 9 bases spanning the gap. The chain's CDR3 is CASSELSDNEKLFF. Written as DNA, the CDR3 is TGTGCCAGCAGTGAGCTAAGTGATAATGAAAAACTGTTTTTT.

V and J are TRBV5-1 and TRBJ2-3, with TRBD1 matching 8 bases. The CDR3 is 15 amino acids. The germline V gene encodes CDR1 SGHRS and CDR2 YFSETQ. V shed 5 bases and J 1 base; nucleotides not matched to a gene: 6. The CDR3 DNA is TGCGCCAGCAGACCAGGGGGCGCCGGCACAGATACGCAGTATTTT. Its translation: CASRPGGAGTDTQYF.

J is TRBJ1-5 and V is TRBV27; TRBD1 matches at 7 bases. This CDR3 is 18 amino acids long. Per germline, CDR1 MNHEY and CDR2 SMNVEV (reference sequence). V trimming: 4 bases; J trimming: 4 bases; junction bases outside the gene matches: 16. The CDR3 is CASSSLAPTGLGNQPQHF. Here the CDR3 DNA reads TGTGCCAGCAGTTCTCTAGCCCCGACAGGGCTTGGGAATCAGCCCCAGCATTTT.

The chain carries TRBV7-2 and TRBJ1-6, with D perhaps TRBD1 (6 bases). The CDR3 totals 15 residues. V was cut by 3 bases and J by 3 bases, with 9 bases left in between. Germline V gives CDR1 SGHTA, CDR2 FQGNSA. The CDR3 spells CASSLDSNYNSPLHF. The CDR3 DNA sequence: TGTGCCAGCAGCTTGGACAGTAACTATAATTCACCCCTCCACTTT.

The chain links TRBV20-1 to TRBJ1-1; maybe TRBD1 (5 bases). The CDR3 covers 12 residues. The germline CDR1 and CDR2 sequences are DFQATT and SNEGSKA (reference sequence). Trimming cost V 3 bases and J 7 bases, with 12 bases left between them. For the CDR3, the DNA is TGCAGTGCTAGTGGGGGGGAAGTTGAAGCTTTCTTT. Its translation is CSASGGEVEAFF.

V is TRBV4-1 and J is TRBJ2-7, with TRBD2 matching 7 bases. This CDR3 comprises 17 residues. CDR1 and CDR2 from the germline V gene are MGHRA and YSYEKL. Trimming at V came to 1 base and at J to 4 bases, leaving 13 bases not matched to a gene. This CDR3 reads CASSQVGGRSGVYEQYF. As DNA, the CDR3 is TGCGCCAGCAGCCAAGTAGGCGGACGGAGCGGGGTATACGAGCAGTACTTC.

This sequence joins TRBV30 and TRBJ2-7, with 7 bases identical to TRBD1. The CDR3 spans 15 residues. Germline lookup yields CDR1 GTSNPN and CDR2 SVGIG (reference sequence). The V and J ends lost 0 bases and 3 bases, in that order; junction bases with no gene match: 8. CDR3 loop: CAWSVPGGVRYEQYF. The CDR3 nucleotides are TGTGCCTGGAGTGTCCCAGGGGGAGTCCGCTACGAGCAGTACTTC.

This clone was recorded only once. The J gene is TRBJ1-3, the V gene TRBV5-1, with 12 bases identical to TRBD1. V lost 7 bases and J lost 2; bases outside the gene matches: 19. There are 20 residues in the CDR3. Germline V gene lookup returns CDR1 SGHRS and CDR2 YFSETQ. Written as DNA, the CDR3 is TGCGCCAGCTCACATGGACGCCCGGGACAGGGGGCTTCGGCTGGAAACACCATATATTTT. This encodes CASSHGRPGQGASAGNTIYF.

This chain links TRBV19 with TRBJ2-5; the match to TRBD2 covers 12 bases. CDR3 length: 17 amino acids. CDR1 and CDR2 from the germline V gene are LNHDA and SQIVND (reference sequence). The V gene end was trimmed by 0 bases and the J gene end by 5 bases; junction bases not matched to a gene: 7. The CDR3 DNA reads as TGTGCCAGTAGTATAGATATTCTAGCGGGGGGGCCTGAGACCCAGTACTTC. Encoded protein: CASSIDILAGGPETQYF.

The V and J genes are TRBV2 and TRBJ1-1; D call uncertain. The CDR3 loop spans 16 amino acids. V was pared by 3 bases and J by 9 bases, with 23 bases between. CDR1 and CDR2 from the germline V gene are SNHLY and FYNNEI. The CDR3 coding sequence is TGTGCCAGCAGTGAGGAGTCAATAGGAGGAGCCGACAAAGCTTTCTTT. It specifies CASSEESIGGADKAFF.

Comment on this clone: At the DNA level, this CDR3 is encoded by other sequences in the same sample as well. The rearrangement joins TRBV5-1 to TRBJ2-3; 11 bases agree with TRBD2. This CDR3 spans 15 amino acids. Germline lookup yields CDR1 SGHRS and CDR2 YFSETQ. V shed 3 bases, J shed 0 bases, and the junction held 0 bases outside the gene matches. The CDR3 loop is CASSSSGGSTDTQYF. CDR3 in DNA: TGCGCCAGCAGCTCTAGCGGGGGGAGCACAGATACGCAGTATTTT.

The chain links TRBV5-4 to TRBJ1-1; 9 bases agree with TRBD1. Germline loops: CDR1 SGHNT, CDR2 YYREEE (reference sequence). The CDR3 has 13 amino acids. V was clipped by 0 bases and J by 6 bases; unmatched bases: 0. The CDR3 is CASSLDRGPEAFF. As DNA, the CDR3 is TGTGCCAGCAGCTTGGACAGGGGGCCTGAAGCTTTCTTT.

V is TRBV6-5 and J is TRBJ1-2; the D gene is possibly TRBD1 (5 bases). CDR1 is MNHEY, CDR2 SVGAGI, per germline. This CDR3 contains 14 residues. V shed 2 bases and J shed 4 bases, with 11 bases lying between them. Here the CDR3 reads CASSYDSWAYGYTF. CDR3 in DNA: TGTGCCAGCAGTTACGACAGCTGGGCCTATGGCTACACCTTC.

This chain joins TRBV2 and TRBJ2-1; D perhaps matches TRBD2 (8 bases). This CDR3 has 14 amino acids. CDR1 SNHLY and CDR2 FYNNEI come from the germline V gene. V shed 10 bases and J shed 4 bases, with 17 bases lying between them. The CDR3: CATGGGTVYNEQFF. The CDR3 nucleotides are TGTGCCACCGGGGGGGGGACAGTATACAATGAGCAGTTCTTC.

V is TRBV3-1 (or the pseudogene TRBV3-2) and J is TRBJ2-5; 7 bases are a match to TRBD1. Germline V gene lookup returns CDR1 LGHDT and CDR2 YNNKEL (reference sequence). The CDR3 is made up of 15 amino acids. The V gene end was trimmed by 3 bases and the J gene end by 5 bases; junction bases not matched to a gene: 9. The DNA for the CDR3 is TGTGCCAGCAGCCATTCAGGGGGTGGTATGGAGACCCAGTACTTC. Residues: CASSHSGGGMETQYF.

J is TRBJ2-5 and V is TRBV29-1; TRBD2 aligns across 14 bases. Germline-derived CDR1 and CDR2 are SQVTM and ANQGSEA. With V trimmed by 7 bases and J by 1 base, 23 bases remained unmatched. The CDR3 is 21 residues long. CDR3 sequence: CSGLVGTSGGLITMVQETQYF. CDR3 nucleotide sequence: TGCAGCGGTTTGGTCGGGACTAGCGGGGGACTCATCACAATGGTCCAAGAGACCCAGTACTTC.

The rearrangement links TRBV2 to TRBJ1-2; D is undetermined. The CDR3 is 11 amino acids. The ends were cut back, 6 bases at V and 3 bases at J, with 5 bases in the middle. Germline V CDR1 and CDR2: SNHLY, FYNNEI. CDR3 in DNA: TGTGCCAGCAGCCCTGACTATGGCTACACCTTC. This sequence encodes CASSPDYGYTF.

CDR3 DNA: TGTGCCAGCAGCCCGGGGACAATTCAAGCGTATGGCTACACCTTC. Translation: CASSPGTIQAYGYTF. V gene TRBV5-4 combines with J gene TRBJ1-2; a possible D gene is TRBD1 (6 bases). Germline lookup yields CDR1 SGHNT and CDR2 YYREEE (reference sequence). CDR3 size: 15 residues. Trimming left V 4 bases short and J 5 bases short, with 18 bases between.

The CDR3 nucleotides are TGTGCCAGCAGCCTGGATAATAGCCGGAACACCGGGGAGCTGTTTTTT. It specifies CASSLDNSRNTGELFF. The V and J genes are TRBV5-6 and TRBJ2-2, with D unclear. The V gene's germline CDR1 is SGHDT and CDR2 YYEEEE. V lost 4 bases and J lost 1, with 14 bases in between. The CDR3 has 16 residues.

CDR3 DNA: TGTGGGGGGGCTGGAAACACCATATATTTT. It codes for CGGAGNTIYF. The V gene is TRBV7-9, the J gene TRBJ1-3; D is perhaps TRBD1 (5 bases). CDR3 size: 10 residues. Per germline, CDR1 SEHNR and CDR2 FQNEAQ (reference sequence).

The chain has TRBV2 and TRBJ2-5; TRBD1 aligns across 10 bases. Germline loops: CDR1 SNHLY, CDR2 FYNNEI. The V gene end was trimmed by 4 bases and the J gene end by 2 bases; junction bases not matched to a gene: 1. CDR3 size: 14 residues. Here the CDR3 reads CASSGGQGQETQYF. Written as DNA, the CDR3 is TGTGCCAGCAGTGGGGGACAGGGGCAAGAGACCCAGTACTTC.